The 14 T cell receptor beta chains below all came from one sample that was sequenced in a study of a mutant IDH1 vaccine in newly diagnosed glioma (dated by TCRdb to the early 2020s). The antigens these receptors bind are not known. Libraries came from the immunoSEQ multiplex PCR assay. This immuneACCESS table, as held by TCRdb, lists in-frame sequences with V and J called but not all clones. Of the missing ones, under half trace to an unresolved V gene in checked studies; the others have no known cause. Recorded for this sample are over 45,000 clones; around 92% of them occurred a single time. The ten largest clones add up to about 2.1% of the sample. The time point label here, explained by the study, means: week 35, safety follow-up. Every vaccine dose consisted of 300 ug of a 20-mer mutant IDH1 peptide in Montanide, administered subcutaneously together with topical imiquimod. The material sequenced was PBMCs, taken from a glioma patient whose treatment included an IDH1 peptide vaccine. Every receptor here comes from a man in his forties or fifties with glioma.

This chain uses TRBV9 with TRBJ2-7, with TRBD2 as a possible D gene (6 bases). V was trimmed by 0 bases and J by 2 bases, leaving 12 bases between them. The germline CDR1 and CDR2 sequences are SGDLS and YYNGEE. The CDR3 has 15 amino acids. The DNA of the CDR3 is TGTGCCAGCAGCGTAGGAGGCGGGACCCCCTACGAGCAGTACTTC. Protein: CASSVGGGTPYEQYF.

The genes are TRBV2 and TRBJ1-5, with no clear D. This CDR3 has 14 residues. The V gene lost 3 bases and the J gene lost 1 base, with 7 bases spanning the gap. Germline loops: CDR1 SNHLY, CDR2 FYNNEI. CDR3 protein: CASSDSNSNQPQHF. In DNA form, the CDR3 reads TGTGCCAGCAGTGATTCGAACAGCAATCAGCCCCAGCATTTT.

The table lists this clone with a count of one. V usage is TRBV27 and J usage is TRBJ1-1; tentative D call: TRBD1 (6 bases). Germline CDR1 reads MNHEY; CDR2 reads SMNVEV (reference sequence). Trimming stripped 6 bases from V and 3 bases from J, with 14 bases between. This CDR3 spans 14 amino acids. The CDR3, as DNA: TGTGCCAGCAGCCTAGCGGGGGCTTACACTGAAGCTTTCTTT. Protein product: CASSLAGAYTEAFF.

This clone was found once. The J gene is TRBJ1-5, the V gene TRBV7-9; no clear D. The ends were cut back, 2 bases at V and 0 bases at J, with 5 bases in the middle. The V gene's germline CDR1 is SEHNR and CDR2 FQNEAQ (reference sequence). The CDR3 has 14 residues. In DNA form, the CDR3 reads TGTGCCAGCAGCTTAAGCCTTAGCAATCAGCCCCAGCATTTT. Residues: CASSLSLSNQPQHF.

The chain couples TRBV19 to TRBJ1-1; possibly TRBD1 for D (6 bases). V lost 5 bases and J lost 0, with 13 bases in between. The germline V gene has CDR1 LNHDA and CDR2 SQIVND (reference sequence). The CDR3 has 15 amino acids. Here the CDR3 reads CASSLWTEMNTEAFF. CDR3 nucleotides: TGTGCCAGTAGTCTTTGGACAGAGATGAACACTGAAGCTTTCTTT.

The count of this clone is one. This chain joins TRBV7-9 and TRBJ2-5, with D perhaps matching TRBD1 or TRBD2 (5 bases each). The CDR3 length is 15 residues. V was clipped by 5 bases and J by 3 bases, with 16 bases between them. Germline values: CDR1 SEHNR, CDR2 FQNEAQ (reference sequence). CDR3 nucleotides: TGTGCCAGCAGCCCGGCCACCGGGACCAAAGAGACCCAGTACTTC. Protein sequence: CASSPATGTKETQYF.

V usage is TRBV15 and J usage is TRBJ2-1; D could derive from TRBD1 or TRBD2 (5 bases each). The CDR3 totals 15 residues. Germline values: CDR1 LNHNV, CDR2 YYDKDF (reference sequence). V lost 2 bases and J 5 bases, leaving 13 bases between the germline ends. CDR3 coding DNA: TGTGCCACCAGCAGACGTGGGGGTACTGACAATGAGCAGTTCTTC. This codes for CATSRRGGTDNEQFF.

CDR3 sequence reads: CASSQGQASNYGYTF. The CDR3, as DNA: TGCGCCAGCAGCCAGGGACAGGCTTCTAACTATGGCTACACCTTC. The chain has TRBV4-1 and TRBJ1-2; 8 positions match TRBD1. Germline CDR1 is MGHRA and CDR2 is YSYEKL. The V and J ends lost 3 bases and 0 bases, in that order; junction bases with no gene match: 3. The CDR3 is made up of 15 amino acids.

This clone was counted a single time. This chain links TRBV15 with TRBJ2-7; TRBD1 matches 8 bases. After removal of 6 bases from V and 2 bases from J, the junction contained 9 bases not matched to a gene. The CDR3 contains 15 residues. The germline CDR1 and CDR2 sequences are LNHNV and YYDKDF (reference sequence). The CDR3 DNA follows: TGTGCCACCAGTGATCCGGGACAGGAAGCCTACGAGCAGTACTTC. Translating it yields CATSDPGQEAYEQYF.

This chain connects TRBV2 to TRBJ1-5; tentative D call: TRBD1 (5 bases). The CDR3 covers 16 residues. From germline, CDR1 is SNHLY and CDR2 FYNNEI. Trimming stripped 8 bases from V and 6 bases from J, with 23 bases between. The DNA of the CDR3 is TGTGCCAGCCGGATGTACGGTAACCGCGGGACTCAGCCCCAGCATTTT. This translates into CASRMYGNRGTQPQHF.

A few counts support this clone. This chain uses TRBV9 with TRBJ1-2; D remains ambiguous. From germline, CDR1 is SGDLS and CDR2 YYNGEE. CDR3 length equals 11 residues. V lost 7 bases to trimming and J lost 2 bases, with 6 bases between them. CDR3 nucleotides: TGTGCCAGCGGGCAGAACTATGGCTACACCTTC. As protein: CASGQNYGYTF.

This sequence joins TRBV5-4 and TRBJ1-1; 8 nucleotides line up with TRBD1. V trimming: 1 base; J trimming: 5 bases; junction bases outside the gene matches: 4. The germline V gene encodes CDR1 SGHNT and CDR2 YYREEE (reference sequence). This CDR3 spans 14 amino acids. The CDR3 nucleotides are TGTGCCAGCAGCTTGACAGGGGGTAGGACTGAAGCTTTCTTT. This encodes CASSLTGGRTEAFF.

DNA of the CDR3: TGTGCCAGCAGCTCGTATGGGCACACTGAAGCTTTCTTT. Residues: CASSSYGHTEAFF. The chain is built from TRBV5-5 and TRBJ1-1; D gene unclear. CDR3 length equals 13 residues. Germline V gene lookup returns CDR1 SGHKS and CDR2 YYEKEE (reference sequence). V was clipped by 3 bases and J by 3 bases, with 9 bases between them.

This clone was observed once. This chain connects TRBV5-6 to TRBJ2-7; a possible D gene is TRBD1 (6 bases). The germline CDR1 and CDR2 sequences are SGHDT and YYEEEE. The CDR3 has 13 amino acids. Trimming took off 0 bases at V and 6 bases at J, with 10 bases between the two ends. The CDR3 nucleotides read TGTGCCAGCAGCTTGGACAGGGCTTCCGAGCAGTACTTC. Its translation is CASSLDRASEQYF.